The T cell receptor (beta chain) under discussion was sequenced for a study of early T cells in non-severe SARS-CoV-2 infection. On the study more broadly: Sequencing input comprised bulk RNA from unsorted whole blood; chain pairing was not available. Whole-study results and caveats: Private and CD4 specificities were missed by VDJdb matching, skewed to anti-spike CD8.

The germline gives CDR1 SGHNT, CDR2 YYREEE (reference sequence). This CDR3 has 18 residues. The V and J ends lost 4 bases and 0 bases, in that order; junction bases with no gene match: 5. Individual cDNA molecules were tagged with unique molecular identifiers. TCRdb processed the 5' RACE reads anew with MiXCR; each CDR3 protein has one entry. The sample lists around 64,000 distinct CDR3 sequences; about an eighth were seen once. As to this clonotype: Its antigen is still unknown.

The specimen was whole blood, collected at baseline. The sequence came from an adult who was a healthcare worker with PCR-confirmed SARS-CoV-2 infection or an uninfected control (not recorded which). V usage is TRBV5-4 and J usage is TRBJ2-1, with 15 bases aligning to TRBD2. The CDR3 loop reads CASSNGLAGGSSYNEQFF. CDR3 nucleotide sequence: TGTGCCAGCAGCAACGGACTAGCGGGGGGGAGCTCCTACAATGAGCAGTTCTTC. The full variable domain, in which reference TRBV5-4 and TRBJ2-1 provide the parts outside the CDR3, is ETGVTQSPTHLIKTRGQQVTLRCSSQSGHNTVSWYQQALGQGPQFIFQYYREEENGRGNFPPRFSGLQFPNYSSELNVNALELDDSALYLCASSNGLAGGSSYNEQFFGPGTRLTVL.